This T cell receptor beta chain was sequenced in a study of T-cell memory formation after mild COVID-19. The germline CDR1 and CDR2 sequences are SGHNT and YENEEA. The CDR3 has 13 residues. V was trimmed by 7 bases and J by 5 bases, leaving 14 bases between them. In regard to this clonotype: Its antigen is not identified.

TCRdb fed the 5' RACE reads into MiXCR, producing one record per CDR3 protein. The sample has 500,000 to 600,000 distinct CDR3 sequences; approximately 18% are singletons. Study conclusions and caveats: Several responding clones turned up in pre-infection memory, indicating that cross-reactive memory may have taken part.

The chain recombines TRBV11-3 with TRBJ1-1; the D gene is possibly TRBD1 (5 bases). The sequence came from an adult woman who had mild COVID-19 (a few samples of this study predate the infection). Cell type and time point are not known. Material: PBMCs or a T cell subset sorted from them (not recorded which). The CDR3 DNA is TGTGCCAGCAAGGCCCCGACAGCGACTGAAGCTTTCTTT. It specifies CASKAPTATEAFF.